These T cell receptor beta chains were read from a single sample in a study of T cells after yellow fever vaccination. One entry per CDR3 protein results from TCRdb running MiXCR on the 5' RACE reads. The sample lists about 340,000 distinct CDR3 sequences, 9.5% to 15% occurring once. The specimen was CD4+ T cells sorted from PBMCs, collected 15 days after the yellow fever booster vaccination. The receptors here all came from a man between 18 and 35 years old who received the YFV17D yellow fever vaccine. Each CDR3 is given with its conserved first and last residue. D genes are given only for firm matches. Only part of the rows carry a size: once, few, many, or a class if the clone is expanded.

>TRBJ1-4|.|TRBV2|.
TGTGCCAGCAGGGGGGGGCCGCGGAATGAAAAACTGTTTTTT
CASRGGPRNEKLFF
>TRBJ1-1|.|TRBV7-8|.
TGTGCCAGCAGCCAACTAGTGAACACTGAAGCTTTCTTT
CASSQLVNTEAFF
>TRBJ2-7|.|TRBV5-4|once
TGTGCCAGCAGCTTGTTTCCGGGGAACGAGCAGTACTTC
CASSLFPGNEQYF
>TRBJ1-2|.|TRBV12-3/TRBV12-4|.
TGTGCCAGCAGTTTCCCAGGGGCTGGCTACACCTTC
CASSFPGAGYTF
>TRBJ1-6|.|TRBV27|few
TGTGCCAGCAGTTTATTAGGGGACTCACCCCTCCACTTT
CASSLLGDSPLHF
>TRBJ2-3|.|TRBV20-1|many
TGCAGTGCTATAAGGGGGGTGGGCACAGATACGCAGTATTTT
CSAIRGVGTDTQYF
>TRBJ2-7|.|TRBV3-1|few
TGTGCCAGCAGCCCCCTAATGGGGCAAACCGAGCAGTACTTC
CASSPLMGQTEQYF
>TRBJ1-1|TRBD1|TRBV4-3|many
TGCGCCAGCAGGGGACAGGGAAACACTGAAGCTTTCTTT
CASRGQGNTEAFF
>TRBJ1-4|.|TRBV15|.
TGTGCCACCAGCAGGGGGGCAGGGACGAAGACTAATGAAAAACTGTTTTTT
CATSRGAGTKTNEKLFF
>TRBJ2-3|TRBD1|TRBV6-6|.
TGTGCCAGCAGTTACTTATCAGGGACAGGGACGTTAGATACGCAGTATTTT
CASSYLSGTGTLDTQYF
>TRBJ2-5|.|TRBV2|few
TGTGCCAGCAGGCCCGGACATGAGACCCAGTACTTC
CASRPGHETQYF
>TRBJ1-2|.|TRBV14|.
TGTGCCAGCAGCCAAAGCAGGGCAGGTGGCTACACCTTC
CASSQSRAGGYTF
>TRBJ1-4|.|TRBV4-2|few
TGTGCCAGCAGCCAGAATTCCCAAGGGGTTGCTAATGAAAAACTGTTTTTT
CASSQNSQGVANEKLFF
>TRBJ2-6|.|TRBV7-9|.
TGTGCCAGCAGCTTATATGTCTCTGGGGCCAACGTCCTGACTTTC
CASSLYVSGANVLTF
>TRBJ2-1|.|TRBV6-2/TRBV6-3|few
TGTGCCAGCAGTCTGGGGGCAGCCGAGTGGGGAGTTTACAATGAGCAGTTCTTC
CASSLGAAEWGVYNEQFF
>TRBJ2-6|.|TRBV6-5|few
TGTGCCAGCAGTTACGGCGTCGGGTATGGGGCCAACGTCCTGACTTTC
CASSYGVGYGANVLTF